These T cell receptor beta chains were read from a single sample in a study of cytomegalovirus exposure and HLA in healthy donors. TCRdb's copy holds only in-frame clones and misses some; the assay was immunoSEQ multiplex PCR. The profile shows under 250,000 clones, about 88% of them singletons. Sequences were obtained from PBMCs. The receptor set was obtained from a man between 18 and 35 years old in good health and CMV-seropositive. The CDR3 runs from the conserved cysteine through the conserved F or W. A D gene is named only where the DNA matches it firmly. The size field is filled for only some rows; it gives once, few, many or a size class.

D gene | V gene | clone size | CDR3 protein
TRBD2 | TRBV10-2 | - | CATAAGGGEQFF
- | TRBV29-1 | - | CSVGQGEESEQYF
- | TRBV4-1 | - | CASSQDWASPPYEQYF
- | TRBV5-6 | once | CASSLLGEIGELFF
TRBD1 | TRBV5-4 | - | CASSEIQGAGTEAFF
TRBD1 | TRBV5-6 | - | CASYALQGVEQPQHF
- | TRBV5-4 | - | CASSLDGSRGYTF
TRBD2 | TRBV30 | - | CAWIGLGNEQFF
TRBD2 | TRBV5-4 | - | CASSTGAGLAGAEQYF
TRBD2 | TRBV7-6 | once | CASSLAASGGSYNEQFF
TRBD2 | TRBV6-5 | - | CASMITSGKSYEQYF
- | TRBV5-4 | - | CASTLTGARGYTF
TRBD2 | TRBV28 | - | CASTPGLGTYEQYF
- | TRBV6-1 | - | CASSEGQGRVPYNEQFF
TRBD1 | TRBV25-1 | - | CASSEFPGQGIRTEAFF
- | TRBV15 | - | CATSRPTGSYEQYF
- | TRBV11-2 | - | CASSEGRQPQHF
- | TRBV5-1 | - | CASSFVGEDTQYF
- | TRBV10-3 | - | CAISYGLSSYNEQFF
- | TRBV30 | - | CAWSLLRGGHEQYF
- | TRBV6-5 | - | CASSYRRDQPQHF
- | TRBV6-1 | - | CASRPDSLREQYF
TRBD2 | TRBV10-3 | - | CAISPIGGSEQYF
- | TRBV6-4 | - | CASSAGAGNTIYF
- | TRBV27 | - | CASSLSPGTLLSTQYF
- | TRBV28 | once | CASSWRNEQFF
- | TRBV5-1 | - | CASSGGAVQETQYF
- | TRBV5-4 | - | CASSFFVGQEEEQYF
- | TRBV10-3 | - | CASQDRAEETQYF
- | TRBV7-6 | - | CASSLGLGDTQYF
- | TRBV28 | - | CASSFTKETQYF
- | TRBV7-8 | - | CASSPWWGANTYEQYF
TRBD2 | TRBV2 | - | CASRSGAGDTQYF
- | TRBV13 | - | CASSRAFYEQYF
- | TRBV27 | - | CASSLTGPGPVTETQYF
TRBD2 | TRBV19 | - | CASSMGGRVHEQYF
- | TRBV7-8 | - | CASSPLRGETEAFF
- | TRBV25-1 | - | CASSEYRGASYNEQFF
- | TRBV11-3 | few | CASSFGDTEAFF
TRBD2 | TRBV6-1 | - | CASSKGLAGVNEQYF
- | TRBV7-7 | - | CASSLVVARRNEQFF
- | TRBV2 | - | CASSDWGTGYLDTQYF
- | TRBV14 | few | CASSAGYEQYF
- | TRBV27 | - | CASSGRTVNTEAFF
TRBD1 | TRBV4-2 | once | CASSRIQGSYQETQYF
- | TRBV18 | - | CASSKGPISNQPQHF
TRBD1 | TRBV6-1 | once | CASRKGAVNEQFF
- | TRBV18 | - | CASSPLTTVPEAFF
- | TRBV5-1 | - | CASSLVAANSYEQYF
TRBD1 | TRBV2 | - | CASRDRAKGQPQHF
- | TRBV11-2 | - | CASSLSGSYNEQFF
- | TRBV7-9 | once | CASSFFGDSGNTIYF
TRBD1 | TRBV19 | - | CATGGQGGSGGQPQHF
TRBD2 | TRBV27 | - | CASSSRLAGANYNEQFF